The following is a TCR beta chain sequence with its context. Its antigen is unidentified. This entry comes from a study of shared clonotypes between healthy human individuals. Overall study: Donors had three CD4 naive, three CD4 memory, two CD8 naive and one CD8 memory plate apiece. Study findings and constraints: Only blood underwent sampling, and tissue repertoires likely differ.

Original processing notes: Junction-only immunoSEQ sequences carried no quality scores, so filtering differed. Some clones are missing from TCRdb's copy, which holds only in-frame ones; the method was immunoSEQ multiplex PCR. That table supplies the V and J calls and clone size; D and trimming were determined from the DNA. The top ten clones hold 0.36% of a sample with roughly 2,500,000 clones, approximately 94% of them seen once. The specimen was naive CD4+ T cells from PBMCs. As to subset: CD45RA+ positively selected. This TCR came from a young man in good health. Some clones in this sample may be carry-over from other donors' samples.

The DNA of the CDR3 is TGTGCCAGTAGTATAACAGGGAGGGCCTATGGCTACACCTTC. Translated: CASSITGRAYGYTF. The chain joins TRBV19 to TRBJ1-2; D might be TRBD1 (6 bases). Germline CDR1 is LNHDA and CDR2 is SQIVND (reference sequence). The CDR3 spans 14 residues. V lost 2 bases, J lost 4 bases, and 11 bases lay in between.